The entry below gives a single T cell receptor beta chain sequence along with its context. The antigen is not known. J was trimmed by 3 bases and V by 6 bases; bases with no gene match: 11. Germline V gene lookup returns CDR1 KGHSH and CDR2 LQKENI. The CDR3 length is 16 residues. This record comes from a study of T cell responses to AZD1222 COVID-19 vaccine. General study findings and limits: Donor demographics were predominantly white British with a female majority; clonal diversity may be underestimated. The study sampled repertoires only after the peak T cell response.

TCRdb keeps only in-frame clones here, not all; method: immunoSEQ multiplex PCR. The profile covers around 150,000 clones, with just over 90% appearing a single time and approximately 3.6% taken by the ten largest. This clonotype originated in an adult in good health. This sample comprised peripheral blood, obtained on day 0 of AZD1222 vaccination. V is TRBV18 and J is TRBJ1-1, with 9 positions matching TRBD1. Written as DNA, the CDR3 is TGTGCCAGCTCGCCATCCTCGGGACAGGGTTACACTGAAGCTTTCTTT. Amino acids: CASSPSSGQGYTEAFF. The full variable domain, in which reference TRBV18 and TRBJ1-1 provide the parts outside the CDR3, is NAGVMQNPRHLVRRRGQEARLRCSPMKGHSHVYWYRQLPEEGLKFMVYLQKENIIDESGMPKERFSAEFPKEGPSILRIQQVVRGDSAAYFCASSPSSGQGYTEAFFGQGTRLTVV.